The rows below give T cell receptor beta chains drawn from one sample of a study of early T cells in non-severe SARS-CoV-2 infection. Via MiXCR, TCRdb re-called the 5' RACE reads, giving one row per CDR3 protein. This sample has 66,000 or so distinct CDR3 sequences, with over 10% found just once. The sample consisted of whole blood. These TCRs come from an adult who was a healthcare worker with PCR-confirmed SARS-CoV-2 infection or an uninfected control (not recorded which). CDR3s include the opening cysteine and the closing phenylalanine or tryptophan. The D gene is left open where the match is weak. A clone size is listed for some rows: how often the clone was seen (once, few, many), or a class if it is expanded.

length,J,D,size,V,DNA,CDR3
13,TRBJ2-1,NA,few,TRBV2,TGTGCCAGCAGCGCCAACTATGGAGGGGCGCAGTTCTTC,CASSANYGGAQFF
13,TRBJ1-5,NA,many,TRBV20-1,TGCAGTGCTAGTTGGGACACCAATCAGCCCCAGCATTTT,CSASWDTNQPQHF
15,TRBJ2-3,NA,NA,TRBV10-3,TGTGCCATCAGAGAAGATAGGAGTACAGCAGATACGCAGTATTTT,CAIREDRSTADTQYF
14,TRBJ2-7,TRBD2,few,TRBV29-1,TGCAGCGCGATAGGGACTAGCGGGACCTACGAGCAGTACTTC,CSAIGTSGTYEQYF
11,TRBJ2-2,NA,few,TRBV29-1,TGCAGCGCGGCGAACACCGGGGAGCTGTTTTTT,CSAANTGELFF
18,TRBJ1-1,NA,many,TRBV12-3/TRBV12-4,TGTGCCAGCACCCGTCGGGGCGGCTCACTGAAGCTCCTCACTGAAGCTTTCTTT,CASTRRGGSLKLLTEAFF
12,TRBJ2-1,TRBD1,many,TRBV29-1,TGCATCGGGACAGGGGGTATCAATGAGCAGTTCTTC,CIGTGGINEQFF
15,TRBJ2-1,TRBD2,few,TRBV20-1,TGCAGTGCTAGAGCCCCTAGCGGGAGCAAGGGTGAGCAGTTCTTC,CSARAPSGSKGEQFF
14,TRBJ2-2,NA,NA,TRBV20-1,TGCAGTGCTAGTCGGGCAGCGAACACCGGGGAGCTGTTTTTT,CSASRAANTGELFF
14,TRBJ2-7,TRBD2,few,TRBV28,TGTGCCAGCAGACCCCCTCGCGGGAGCTACGAGCAGTACTTC,CASRPPRGSYEQYF
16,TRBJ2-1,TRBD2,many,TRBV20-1,TGCAGTGCTCAGCCCCGGCTAGCGGGAGGTTACAATGAGCAGTTCTTC,CSAQPRLAGGYNEQFF
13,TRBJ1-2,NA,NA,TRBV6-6,TGTGCCAGCAGTGCCGAGCGTGGCTATGGCTACACCTTC,CASSAERGYGYTF
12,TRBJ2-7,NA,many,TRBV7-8,TGTGCCAGCAGCTCCAGGGTTCTCGAGCAGTACTTC,CASSSRVLEQYF
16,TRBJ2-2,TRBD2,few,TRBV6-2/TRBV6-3,TGTGCCAGCAGACAAGCGGGAGTTACGGAGGGAGGGGAGCTGTTTTTT,CASRQAGVTEGGELFF
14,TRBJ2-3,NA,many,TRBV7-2,TGTGCCAGCAGCCCCGGGGTCCGCACAGATACGCAGTATTTT,CASSPGVRTDTQYF
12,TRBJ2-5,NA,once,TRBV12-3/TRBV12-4,TGTGCCAGCACTGCGTGGGGAGAGACCCAGTACTTC,CASTAWGETQYF
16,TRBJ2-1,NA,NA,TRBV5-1,TGCGCCAGCAGCTTGGGTCGTCAAAACTCCTACAATGAGCAGTTCTTC,CASSLGRQNSYNEQFF
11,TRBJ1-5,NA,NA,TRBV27,TGTGCCAGCGGGCCTCGTGGGCCCCAGCATTTT,CASGPRGPQHF
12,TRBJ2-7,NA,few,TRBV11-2,TGTGCCAGCAGCTTAGTATTTTACGAGCAGTACTTC,CASSLVFYEQYF
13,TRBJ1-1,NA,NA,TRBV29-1,TGCAGCGTTGCTGAGGGAGTGAACACTGAAGCTTTCTTT,CSVAEGVNTEAFF
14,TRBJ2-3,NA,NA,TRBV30,TGTGCCTGGAGCCACCCCGGGGGCACAGATACGCAGTATTTT,CAWSHPGGTDTQYF
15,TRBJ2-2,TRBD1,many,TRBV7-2,TGTGCCAGCAGCCGATCTGGGACAGGGCGCGAGGAGCTGTTTTTT,CASSRSGTGREELFF